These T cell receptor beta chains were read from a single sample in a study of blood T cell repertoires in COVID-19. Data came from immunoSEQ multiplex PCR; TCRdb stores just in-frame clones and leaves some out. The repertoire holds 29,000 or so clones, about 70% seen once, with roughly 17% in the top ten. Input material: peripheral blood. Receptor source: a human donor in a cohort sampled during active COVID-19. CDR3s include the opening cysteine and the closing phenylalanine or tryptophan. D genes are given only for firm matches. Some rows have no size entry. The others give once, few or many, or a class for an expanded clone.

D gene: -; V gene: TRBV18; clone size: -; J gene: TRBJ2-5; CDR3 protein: CASSRARKETQYF; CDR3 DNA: TGTGCCAGCTCACGAGCGAGAAAAGAGACCCAGTACTTC
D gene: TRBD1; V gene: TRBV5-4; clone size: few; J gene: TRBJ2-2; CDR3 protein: CASSWDRVNTGELFF; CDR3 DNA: TGTGCCAGCAGCTGGGACAGGGTAAACACCGGGGAGCTGTTTTTT
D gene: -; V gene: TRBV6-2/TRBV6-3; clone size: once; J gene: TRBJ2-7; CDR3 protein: CASSDGLSYEQYF; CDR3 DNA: TGTGCCAGCAGCGACGGACTATCGTACGAGCAGTACTTC
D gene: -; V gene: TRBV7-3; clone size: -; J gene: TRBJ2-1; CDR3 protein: CASSNDRSMQFF; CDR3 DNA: TGTGCCAGCAGCAATGACAGGTCGATGCAGTTCTTC
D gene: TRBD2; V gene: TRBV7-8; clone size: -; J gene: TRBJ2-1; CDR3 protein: CASSPEGGKYNEQFF; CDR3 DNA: TGTGCCAGCAGCCCGGAGGGAGGGAAATACAATGAGCAGTTCTTC
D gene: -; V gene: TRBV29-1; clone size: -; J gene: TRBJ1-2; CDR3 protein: CSVERGPGAYGYTF; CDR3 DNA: TGCAGCGTTGAAAGGGGACCAGGGGCCTATGGCTACACCTTC
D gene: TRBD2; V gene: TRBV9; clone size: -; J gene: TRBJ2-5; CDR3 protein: CASSVAGLAEETQYF; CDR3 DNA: TGTGCCAGCAGCGTAGCAGGACTAGCGGAAGAGACCCAGTACTTC
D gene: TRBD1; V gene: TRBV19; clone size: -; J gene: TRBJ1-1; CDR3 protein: CASSNPDRGPTEAFF; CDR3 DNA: TGTGCCAGTAGTAACCCGGACAGGGGCCCCACTGAAGCTTTCTTT
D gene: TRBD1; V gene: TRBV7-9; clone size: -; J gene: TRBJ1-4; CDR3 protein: CASSSWTGPEKLFF; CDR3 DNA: TGTGCCAGCAGCTCATGGACAGGTCCTGAAAAACTGTTTTTT
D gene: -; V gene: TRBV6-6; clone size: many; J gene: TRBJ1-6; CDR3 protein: CASSLRQTLSSYNSPLHF; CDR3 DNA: TGTGCCAGCAGTCTACGACAGACCCTGAGCTCCTATAATTCACCCCTCCACTTT
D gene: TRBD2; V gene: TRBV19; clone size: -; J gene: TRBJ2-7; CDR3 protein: CASSTLAGPYEQYF; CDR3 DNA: TGTGCCAGTAGTACGCTAGCGGGCCCCTACGAGCAGTACTTC
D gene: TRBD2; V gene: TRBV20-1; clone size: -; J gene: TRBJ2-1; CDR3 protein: CSASLASGLYNEQFF; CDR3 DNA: TGCAGTGCTAGTTTGGCTAGCGGCCTGTACAATGAGCAGTTCTTC
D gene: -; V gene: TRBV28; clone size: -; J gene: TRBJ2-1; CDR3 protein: CASSSPETGELYEQFF; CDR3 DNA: TGTGCCAGCAGTTCCCCGGAAACGGGAGAATTATATGAGCAGTTCTTC
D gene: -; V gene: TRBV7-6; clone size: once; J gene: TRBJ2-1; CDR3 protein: CASSLVTGGNEQFF; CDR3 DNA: TGTGCCAGCAGCTTAGTGACGGGCGGGAATGAGCAGTTCTTC
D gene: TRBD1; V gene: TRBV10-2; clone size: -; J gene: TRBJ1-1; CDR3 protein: CATSGTGGNTEAFF; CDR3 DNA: TGCGCCACCTCCGGGACAGGGGGAAACACTGAAGCTTTCTTT
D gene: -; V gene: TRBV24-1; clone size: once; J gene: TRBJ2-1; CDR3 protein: CATSDFPRVNEQFF; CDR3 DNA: TGTGCCACCAGTGATTTTCCCAGGGTCAATGAGCAGTTCTTC
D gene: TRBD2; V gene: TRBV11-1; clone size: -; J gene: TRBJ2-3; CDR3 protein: CASSLARLAGGGDTQYF; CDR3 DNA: TGTGCCAGCAGCTTAGCGCGACTAGCGGGAGGTGGAGATACGCAGTATTTT
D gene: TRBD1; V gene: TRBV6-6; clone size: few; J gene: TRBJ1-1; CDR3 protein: CASRTAGTGFTEAFF; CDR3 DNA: TGTGCCAGCAGGACTGCTGGGACAGGGTTCACTGAAGCTTTCTTT
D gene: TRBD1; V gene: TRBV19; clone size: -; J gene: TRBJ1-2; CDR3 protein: CASKPDRGRTNYGYTF; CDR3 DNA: TGTGCCAGTAAACCTGACAGGGGGAGGACTAACTATGGCTACACCTTC
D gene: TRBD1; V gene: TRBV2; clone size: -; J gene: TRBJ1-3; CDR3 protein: CASRLGQGNTIYF; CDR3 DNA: TGTGCCAGCAGGTTGGGACAGGGAAACACCATATATTTT
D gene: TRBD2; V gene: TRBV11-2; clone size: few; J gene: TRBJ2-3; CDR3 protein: CASSPVGREGQDTQYF; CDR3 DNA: TGTGCCAGCAGCCCGGTCGGGCGGGAGGGCCAGGATACGCAGTATTTT
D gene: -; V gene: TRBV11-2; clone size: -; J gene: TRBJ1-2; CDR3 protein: CASSLLWTDPSYGYTF; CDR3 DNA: TGTGCCAGCAGCTTATTGTGGACAGACCCATCCTATGGCTACACCTTC
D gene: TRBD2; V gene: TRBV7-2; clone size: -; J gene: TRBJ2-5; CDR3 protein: CASSLLAGDQETQYF; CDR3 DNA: TGTGCCAGCAGCTTACTAGCGGGGGACCAAGAGACCCAGTACTTC
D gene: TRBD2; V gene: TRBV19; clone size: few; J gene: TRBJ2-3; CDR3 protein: CASNLLAASTDTQYF; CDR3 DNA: TGTGCCAGTAATCTACTAGCGGCGAGCACAGATACGCAGTATTTT
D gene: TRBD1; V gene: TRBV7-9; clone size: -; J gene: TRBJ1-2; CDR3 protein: CASSWDRGDYGYTF; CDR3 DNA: TGTGCCAGCAGCTGGGACAGGGGAGACTATGGCTACACCTTC
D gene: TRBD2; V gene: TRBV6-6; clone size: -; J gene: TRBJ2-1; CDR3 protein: CASSFGTRNEQFF; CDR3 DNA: TGTGCCAGCAGTTTCGGGACTAGGAATGAGCAGTTCTTC
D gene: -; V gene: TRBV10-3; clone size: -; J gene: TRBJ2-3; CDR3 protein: CAISVAADTDTQYF; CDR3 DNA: TGTGCCATCAGTGTAGCGGCCGACACAGATACGCAGTATTTT
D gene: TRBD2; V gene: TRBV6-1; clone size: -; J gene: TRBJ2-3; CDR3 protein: CASSEGTSVDTQYF; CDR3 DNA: TGTGCCAGCAGTGAAGGTACTAGCGTAGATACGCAGTATTTT
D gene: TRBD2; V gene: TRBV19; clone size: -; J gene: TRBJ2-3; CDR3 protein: CASSSVSGSTDTQYF; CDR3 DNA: TGTGCCAGTAGTTCCGTTAGCGGGAGCACAGATACGCAGTATTTT
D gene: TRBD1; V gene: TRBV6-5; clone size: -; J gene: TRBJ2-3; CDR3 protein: CASSSPGQTTDTQYF; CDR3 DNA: TGTGCCAGCAGTTCCCCGGGACAGACCACAGATACGCAGTATTTT
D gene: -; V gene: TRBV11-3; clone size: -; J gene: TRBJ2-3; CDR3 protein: CASSLGPSLDTQYF; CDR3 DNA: TGTGCCAGCAGCTTAGGGCCCTCCCTAGATACGCAGTATTTT
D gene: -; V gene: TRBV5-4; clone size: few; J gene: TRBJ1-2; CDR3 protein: CASSFLQGYGYTF; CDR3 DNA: TGTGCCAGCAGCTTCCTGCAGGGCTATGGCTACACCTTC
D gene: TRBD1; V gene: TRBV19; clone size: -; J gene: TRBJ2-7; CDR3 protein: CASKSGQGAKEQYF; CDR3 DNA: TGTGCCAGCAAATCGGGACAGGGGGCGAAGGAGCAGTACTTC
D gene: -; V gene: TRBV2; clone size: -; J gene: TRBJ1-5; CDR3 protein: CASSERTADQPQHF; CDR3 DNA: TGTGCCAGCAGTGAAAGGACAGCCGATCAGCCCCAGCATTTT
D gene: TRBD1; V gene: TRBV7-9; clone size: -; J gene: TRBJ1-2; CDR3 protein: CASSLHGQGRFYGYTF; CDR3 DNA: TGTGCCAGCAGCCTTCACGGACAGGGGAGGTTTTATGGCTACACCTTC
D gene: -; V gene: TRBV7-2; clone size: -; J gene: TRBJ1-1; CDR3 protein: CASSLNRGNTEAFF; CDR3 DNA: TGTGCCAGCAGCTTAAATAGGGGAAACACTGAAGCTTTCTTT
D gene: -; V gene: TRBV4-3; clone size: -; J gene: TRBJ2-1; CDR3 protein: CASSQDLSEYNEQFF; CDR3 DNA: TGCGCCAGCAGCCAAGACCTATCGGAGTACAATGAGCAGTTCTTC
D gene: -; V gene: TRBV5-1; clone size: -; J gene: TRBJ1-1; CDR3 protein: CASSLEPRQNTEAFF; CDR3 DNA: TGCGCCAGCAGCTTGGAACCCAGACAGAACACTGAAGCTTTCTTT
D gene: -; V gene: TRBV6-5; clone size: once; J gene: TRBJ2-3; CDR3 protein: CASRLTDTQYF; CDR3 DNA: TGTGCCAGCAGACTCACAGATACGCAGTATTTT
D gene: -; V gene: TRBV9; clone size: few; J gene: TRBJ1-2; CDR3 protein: CASMKGGADYTF; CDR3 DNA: TGTGCCAGCATGAAGGGAGGGGCGGACTACACCTTC
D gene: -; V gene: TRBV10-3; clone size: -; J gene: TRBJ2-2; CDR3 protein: CAISDARINTGELFF; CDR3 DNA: TGTGCCATCAGTGATGCCAGGATAAACACCGGGGAGCTGTTTTTT
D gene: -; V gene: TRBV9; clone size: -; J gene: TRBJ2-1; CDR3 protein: CASSGGTLNEQFF; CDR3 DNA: TGTGCCAGCAGCGGCGGGACTCTCAATGAGCAGTTCTTC
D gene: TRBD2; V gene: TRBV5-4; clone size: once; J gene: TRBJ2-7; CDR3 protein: CASRQGLAGDQQYF; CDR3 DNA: TGTGCCAGCAGACAAGGACTAGCGGGAGATCAGCAGTACTTC
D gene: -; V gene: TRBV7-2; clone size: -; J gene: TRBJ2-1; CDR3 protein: CASSPNQGQYNEQFF; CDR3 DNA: TGTGCCAGCAGCCCTAATCAAGGACAGTACAATGAGCAGTTCTTC
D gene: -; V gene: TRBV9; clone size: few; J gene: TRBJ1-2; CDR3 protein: CASSPYSGANYGYTF; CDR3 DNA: TGTGCCAGCAGCCCCTATTCGGGGGCTAACTATGGCTACACCTTC